One TCR beta chain is described in this entry. This specimen belongs to a study of blood T cell repertoires in COVID-19. Generated by immunoSEQ multiplex PCR, the TCRdb table keeps only in-frame clones and is missing some. The sample includes about 87,000 clones, about 80% seen only once; the top ten take less than 2.5%. From germline, CDR1 is MNHEY and CDR2 SMNVEV (reference sequence). V lost 5 bases and J lost 8; bases outside the gene matches: 7. CDR3 size: 15 residues. The chain combines TRBV27 with TRBJ1-6, with 9 positions matching TRBD1. What was sequenced was peripheral blood. This clonotype originated in a woman aged 70-85 years with acute or convalescent COVID-19. CDR3 coding DNA: TGTGCCAGCAGTCCAATACAGGGGGCATATTCACCCCTCCACTTT. Amino acid sequence: CASSPIQGAYSPLHF.